This T cell receptor (beta chain) comes out of a study of identifying expanded T cells in peripheral blood. Findings of the study overall: Differentially abundant clones: roughly 1.3 between replicates, about 15 at about two weeks, less than 20 at four. Across healthy donors, higher total template counts meant significantly greater roughly 2-week count variance.

Notes on this clone: As yet, its antigen is unknown.

Collection occurred without any documented infections or immune events in donors. Using immunoSEQ multiplex PCR, the repertoire was profiled, and TCRdb retains in-frame clones only, with some absent. The table shows 90,000 to 110,000 clones, with around 90% occurring only once. The V gene's germline CDR1 is SGHRS and CDR2 YFSETQ. The ends were cut back, 4 bases at V and 6 bases at J, with 23 bases in the middle. The CDR3 is made up of 16 amino acids. The TCR was taken from a person between 18 and 75 years old in good health. The sequenced sample consisted of blood. The chain carries TRBV5-1 and TRBJ2-7; D is tentatively TRBD1 or TRBD2 (6 bases each). The CDR3 coding sequence is TGCGCCAGCAGCCCCGAGAGGGGGGCGCCAATCTGCGAGCAGTACTTC. Translated, it gives CASSPERGAPICEQYF. Full variable domain (remainder filled in from reference TRBV5-1 and TRBJ2-7): KAGVTQTPRYLIKTRGQQVTLSCSPISGHRSVSWYQQTPGQGLQFLFEYFSETQRNKGNFPGRFSGRQFSNSRSEMNVSTLELGDSALYLCASSPERGAPICEQYFGPGTRLTVT.